Included here is one T cell receptor (beta chain) sequence, with context. TCRdb's table, derived via immunoSEQ multiplex PCR, lists solely in-frame clones and lacks some. This sample has fewer than 150,000 clones, with over 75% found just once. This entry belongs to a study of T cell responses to AZD1222 COVID-19 vaccine. The receptor was isolated from an adult in good health. The material sequenced was peripheral blood, taken on day 0 of AZD1222 vaccination.

CDR3 sequence (DNA): TGTGCCAGCAGCTTATTCTCAGATACGCAGTATTTT. Its translation: CASSLFSDTQYF. The chain uses TRBV7-2 and TRBJ2-3; D unresolved. Germline V gene data show CDR1 as SGHTA and CDR2 as FQGNSA. The V and J ends lost 2 bases and 4 bases respectively, with 4 bases between them. The CDR3 totals 12 residues. Drawing the rest from reference TRBV7-2 and TRBJ2-3, the complete variable domain is GAGVSQSPSNKVTEKGKDVELRCDPISGHTALYWYRQSLGQGLEFLIYFQGNSAPDKSGLPSDRFSAERTGGSVSTLTIQRTQQEDSAVYLCASSLFSDTQYFGPGTRLTVL.